This paragraph reports one TCR beta chain. It lacks a known antigen. Base qualities were left out, and no much larger clone turns up one base away. The data originate from a study of OX40 agonist ivuxolimab in advanced cancers. At the level of the whole study: Ivuxolimab was a fully human IgG2 agonistic monoclonal antibody targeting the costimulatory receptor OX40 (CD134). Intravenous ivuxolimab was administered to patients every 2 weeks at six dose levels: 0.01, 0.1, 0.3, 1.5, 3 and 10 mg/kg. In the dose-escalation cohort, approximately 82% of patients were male, and the mean age was roughly 60 years, with a range of about 23 to 90. The monotherapy dose-escalation portion (N ≈ 50 patients) of the phase I ivuxolimab trial is reported in the paper. Partial responses occurred in three dose-escalation patients, of whom one had hepatocellular carcinoma and two had cutaneous melanoma. The point of sequencing TCRbeta in the periphery was to test whether ivuxolimab changed TCR sequence diversity and drove clonal T-cell expansion. Of the roughly 51 patients in dose escalation, about 20 had hepatocellular carcinoma, some 15 had melanoma, 9 had renal cell carcinoma and 9 had head and neck cancer. Patients were allowed to have had prior anti-PD-1, anti-PD-L1 or anti-CTLA-4 therapy, and roughly two fifths of the dose-escalation patients had been treated with checkpoint inhibitors. Overall study results and their limits: In the 0.1-3.0 mg/kg groups, partial responders were among the patients with the lowest normalized peripheral clonal expansion, particularly in CD8+ T cells. Low levels of normalized T-cell clonal expansion were also shown by some nonresponding patients. After ivuxolimab, more expanded clones were found on average in CD8+ T cells than in CD4+ T cells. At doses of 0.1 to 3.0 mg/kg, clonal expansion of both CD4+ and CD8+ T cells in blood was seen between baseline and week 6. The antigen specificity of the clonally expanded peripheral T cells was not determined.

Genomic DNA was isolated from the sorted cells so that the TCRbeta CDR3 region could be sequenced. The immunoSEQ Assay was used for sequencing of TCRbeta CDR3 regions. The clones in this table, taken by TCRdb from immuneACCESS, are in-frame only. Not every clone is retained; where verified, under half of the shortfall comes from an unresolved V gene, and the cause of the rest is unknown. In this sample the table shows approximately 68,000 clones, over 70% of which occur a single time. The ten largest clones take up 4% to 5% of the sample. The V end gives up 7 bases and the J end 5 bases, leaving 9 bases in the junction not matched to a gene. CDR1 and CDR2 are drawn from the germline V gene: MNHNS, SASEGT. Spanning cysteine to phenylalanine, the CDR3 consists of 15 amino acids. Kept here is only the CDR3 DNA, which spans 45 bases and is read in frame from base 1. Patients with a history of autoimmune disease or receiving systemic immunosuppression were excluded from the trial. Peripheral blood for TCR sequencing was collected from all dose cohorts at baseline, on cycle 4 day 1, and on cycle 7 day 1. The samples were taken from a phase I, first-in-human, multicenter, open-label dose-escalation trial of ivuxolimab. Adults with locally advanced or metastatic head and neck squamous cell, hepatocellular, melanoma or renal cell carcinoma were enrolled in the trial. Before TCR sequencing, CD4+ T cells and CD8+ T cells from peripheral blood were sorted into separate populations.

This TCR was recovered from an adult with an advanced solid tumor such as melanoma, head and neck, liver or kidney cancer. The starting material was CD4+ or CD8+ T cells sorted from blood, obtained in a trial of the OX40 agonist ivuxolimab. The chain uses TRBV6-1 and TRBJ1-4, with TRBD1 identical over 8 junction bases. Here the CDR3 is given as CASTAAGGENEKLFF. The bases are TGTGCCAGCACGGCGGCAGGGGGCGAGAATGAAAAACTGTTTTTT.